This T cell receptor (beta chain) was captured in a study of cytomegalovirus exposure and HLA in healthy donors. This clone was seen once. The antigen is not known. The germline gives CDR1 LNHDA, CDR2 SQIVND (reference sequence). The CDR3 covers 16 residues. Losses at the gene ends were 5 bases for V and 6 bases for J; bases not matched to a gene: 5. Findings and caveats of the study: Earlier analysis found most TCR beta V segments productive about 90% or about 30% of the time. Sequencing probably produced one cluster of sequence variants that were highly shared. In a later analysis, TCR beta V- and J-gene trimming was associated with a missense DCLRE1C variant.

The PCR contained 60 Vbeta and 13 Jbeta primers. In the authors' workflow: Some 9.9 million of about 80 million unique TCR beta chains were shared, per a later count. The protocol was immunoSEQ multiplex PCR, while the TCRdb copy is restricted to in-frame clones and leaves out a portion. V, J and clone size reflect that table, while D and trimming were determined from the DNA. The sample has 140,000 or so clones; roughly 80% are singletons. The chain has TRBV19 and TRBJ2-3, with 16 bases matching TRBD2. The sequenced material came from PBMCs. This clonotype was sampled from a female donor in good health and CMV-seronegative. The CDR3 sequence is CASSPPGLAGGDTQYF. As DNA, the CDR3 is TGTGCCAGTAGTCCCCCGGGACTAGCGGGAGGGGATACGCAGTATTTT.